This T cell receptor beta chain was identified in a study of identical twins. J lost 9 bases, V lost 4 bases, and 6 bases had no gene match. The CDR3 runs to 14 residues. In germline, CDR1 is SGHAT, CDR2 FQNNGV. In TCRdb, the 5' RACE reads were re-called with MiXCR into one record per CDR3 protein. The sample has more than 1.5 million distinct CDR3 sequences; under 35% are singletons. The table lists this clonotype with a few counts. The sequence came from a newborn girl in good health. This chain uses TRBV11-2 with TRBJ2-1; TRBD2 matches 10 bases. Sequenced input: cord blood. DNA for the CDR3: TGTGCCAGCAGCTCCCTAGCGGGAGATATTGAGCAGTTCTTC. Protein: CASSSLAGDIEQFF.